Sequencing of this T cell receptor beta chain was carried out in a study of beta chain features in type 1 diabetes (dated 2018 in TCRdb). Regarding the research as a whole: Mean age, gender distribution, total cell number and subset yield were not different between patients and healthy donors. The study compared the TCRB repertoires of sorted circulating CD4+ T cell subsets in recently diagnosed type 1 diabetes patients with those in matched healthy donors. Across all samples, about 110 million sorted cells were examined, and cell number per subset correlated strongly with RNA yield. Naive and central memory subsets were obtained from all 28 donors, but regulatory and stem cell-like memory subsets were isolated from only 8 patients and 8 healthy donors.

There are a few counts of this clone. What antigen it recognizes has not been identified. No base quality information exists; no much larger clone differs at one position. The sample carries other DNA sequences with the same CDR3. A single peripheral blood draw of around 0.11 L on average was collected from each donor into heparinised tubes. A BD FACSAria II and a panel including CD45RO, CCR7, CD25, CD127, CD95 and CD27 were used to sort naive, central memory, regulatory and stem cell-like memory CD4+ T cells. Purity was above 95% for every sorted population. PBMCs were isolated right away by Lymphoprep density gradient centrifugation and were stained directly, without culture. To minimize batch effects, samples were stained and sorted in pairs, one healthy donor with one patient per experiment. As encoded in the germline V gene, CDR1 is SGDLS while CDR2 is YYNGEE. A distance of 9 bases separates the germline ends of V and J, which lose 0 bases and 2 bases respectively. The CDR3 holds 15 amino acids from the cysteine to the phenylalanine. CDR3 DNA is the only sequence kept; it has 45 bases, read in frame from the first base.

The entire amount of isolated RNA was reverse transcribed using the High Capacity cDNA Reverse Transcription Kit, so the sequenced TCRB transcripts were expressed ones. Deep immunoSEQ sequencing was performed on naive, central memory and regulatory T cell samples, with an average of roughly 3.6 million total reads per sample. Sorted cells were lysed in RLT buffer, and RNA was extracted using DNase-treated RNeasy Micro or Mini kits according to cell number. To prevent cross-contamination, each cell subset was processed individually, whereas patient and healthy donor samples were processed jointly. The immunoSEQ multiplex PCR was used to amplify TCRB sequences from cDNA, yielding 87-bp fragments that span the CDR3 region. Amplicons were sequenced on the Illumina HiSeq platform. Per the source publication's procedure: Synthetic template baselines were used to correct PCR bias computationally, reads within Hamming distance 2 were collapsed, and singletons that could not be merged were discarded. Reads were aligned against IMGT so that V, D and J genes, CDR3 length and insertions or deletions at six rearrangement sites could be assigned. Within each subset, clonotype counts were normalized to sorted cell number, and only after that were true diversity and Gini coefficients computed with the tcR R package. The overlap coefficient, calculated on TCRB nucleotide sequences, was used to quantify repertoire sharing. As a proxy for the pre-selection repertoire, out-of-frame TCRB sequences from naive cells were analyzed. Drawn from immuneACCESS, this table holds only the in-frame rearrangements with V and J called that TCRdb kept. Clones are partly lost; checked studies trace under half to an unresolved V gene and leave the rest unexplained. The DNA was the basis for D and trimming; V, J and clone size are from that table. In all, the sample holds 500,000 to 850,000 clones, and about an eighth of those were seen once. The top ten hold 0.035% to 0.045% of the sample.

The paper's findings and limits, for the study overall: Because small numbers of individuals were included in the HLA sub-analyses, any influence of HLA type on TCRB rearrangement was left unresolved. Fewer insertions and more nucleotide deletions at VDJ recombination sites were observed in patients with type 1 diabetes, implying thymic rearrangement abnormalities. Naive, central memory and regulatory TCRB repertoires appeared to be more similar among patients than among healthy donors. Type 1 diabetes patients showed a moderate but significant shortening of TCRB CDR3 length in all four CD4+ subsets. Sequencing cDNA rather than genomic DNA could over-represent highly expressing activated cells, although activation and CD3 levels did not differ between groups. Shorter templates might be favored by PCR, yet because patient and control samples were amplified and corrected together, any such skew would affect both groups equally.

Sequenced sample: naive CD4+ T cells from blood. Interpreted using the paper, the cell subset or site label stands for: true naive CD4+ T cells. This TCR derives from a man aged 18 to 29 with type 1 diabetes. The rearranged segments are TRBV9 and TRBJ2-1; the best D guess is TRBD2, with 6 bases matching. At the DNA level, the sequence is TGTGCCAGCAGCGTAGATAGCGGCACCTACAATGAGCAGTTCTTC. Translated, it gives CASSVDSGTYNEQFF.